The clone carrying this T cell receptor beta chain was picked up one time. The source of the sample is a study of T cell changes during pregnancy in multiple sclerosis. The V and J ends lost 0 bases and 0 bases, in that order; junction bases with no gene match: 4. This CDR3 comprises 17 residues. Looked up from germline, CDR1 is SGDLS and CDR2 is YYNGEE. The assay was immunoSEQ multiplex PCR, and TCRdb's table has in-frame clones only and misses some. The table includes approximately 100,000 clones, roughly 92% detected once. The rearrangement uses TRBV9 and TRBJ1-3, with 9 bases lining up with TRBD1. The TCR comes from a female donor with multiple sclerosis, enrolled in a pregnancy study. This sample comprised peripheral blood, obtained in the second trimester of pregnancy. The DNA of the CDR3 is TGTGCCAGCAGCGTAGGGACAGGGGCCTCCTCTGGAAACACCATATATTTT. Its translation is CASSVGTGASSGNTIYF.